Listed below are T cell receptor beta chains from one sample, sequenced in a study of blood T cell repertoires in COVID-19. Profiled with immunoSEQ multiplex PCR; TCRdb holds only in-frame clones, not every one. The sample includes about 280,000 clones, 87% seen only once; the top ten take over 6%. Sequencing input: PBMCs or T cells enriched from blood (not recorded which). All receptors derive from a middle-aged woman who had recovered from COVID-19. The CDR3 runs from the conserved cysteine through the conserved F or W. The D gene is left open where the match is weak. Only some rows state a clone size, as once, few, many or a class for expanded clones.

V gene	D gene	J gene	clone size	CDR3 protein	CDR3 DNA
TRBV18	TRBD1	TRBJ2-3	.	CASSPGWGQDTDTQYF	TGTGCCAGCTCACCAGGGTGGGGACAGGACACAGATACGCAGTATTTT
TRBV28	TRBD1	TRBJ1-2	.	CASRGRQGYGYTF	TGTGCCAGCAGGGGTCGACAGGGGTATGGCTACACCTTC
TRBV27	TRBD2	TRBJ2-1	.	CASSPLRTSGSYNEQFF	TGTGCCAGCAGTCCACTTAGGACTAGCGGATCCTACAATGAGCAGTTCTTC
TRBV4-3	TRBD2	TRBJ2-1	.	CASSQDQGDSGRRADEQFF	TGCGCCAGCAGCCAAGATCAGGGGGATAGCGGGAGGCGGGCGGATGAGCAGTTCTTC
TRBV5-1	.	TRBJ2-1	.	CASSDLGGTSYNEQFF	TGCGCCAGCAGCGATCTAGGGGGTACGTCCTACAATGAGCAGTTCTTC
TRBV28	TRBD2	TRBJ2-1	.	CASSMTSGSYNEQFF	TGTGCCAGCAGTATGACTAGCGGGTCCTACAATGAGCAGTTCTTC
TRBV6-2/TRBV6-3	TRBD1	TRBJ1-5	few	CASSTFKGQGVWSNQPQHF	TGTGCCAGCAGTACGTTCAAGGGACAGGGAGTTTGGAGCAATCAGCCCCAGCATTTT
TRBV10-1	.	TRBJ2-1	.	CASSQNNEQFF	TGCGCCAGCAGCCAGAACAATGAGCAGTTCTTC
TRBV6-2/TRBV6-3	TRBD2	TRBJ2-7	.	CASSVPLTSGILISVEQYF	TGTGCCAGCAGTGTCCCCCTCACTAGCGGGATTTTGATTTCGGTCGAGCAGTACTTC
TRBV3-1/TRBV3-2	.	TRBJ1-4	.	CASSQVGLNEKLFF	TGTGCCAGCAGCCAAGTGGGGCTTAATGAAAAACTGTTTTTT
TRBV7-8	TRBD1	TRBJ1-6	.	CASSIDRANSPLHF	TGTGCCAGCAGCATCGACAGGGCTAATTCACCCCTCCACTTT
TRBV19	.	TRBJ2-7	.	CASAPEAAYEQYF	TGTGCCAGCGCCCCAGAGGCCGCCTACGAGCAGTACTTC
TRBV18	.	TRBJ1-1	.	CASSPPFRGSTEAFF	TGTGCCAGCTCACCACCGTTCAGGGGTAGCACTGAAGCTTTCTTT
TRBV28	TRBD1	TRBJ1-5	few	CASGDSDRGRGQPQHF	TGTGCCAGCGGGGACTCAGACAGGGGTCGGGGTCAGCCCCAGCATTTT
TRBV7-8	.	TRBJ2-7	.	CASSSAGWLALTYEQYF	TGTGCCAGCAGCTCCGCGGGGTGGCTAGCATTGACCTACGAGCAGTACTTC
TRBV7-9	.	TRBJ2-1	.	CASSRAESYNEQFF	TGTGCCAGCAGCAGGGCGGAGTCCTACAATGAGCAGTTCTTC
TRBV5-1	TRBD1	TRBJ2-7	.	CASSGRRTGAYEQYF	TGCGCCAGCAGCGGTAGACGGACAGGCGCCTACGAGCAGTACTTC